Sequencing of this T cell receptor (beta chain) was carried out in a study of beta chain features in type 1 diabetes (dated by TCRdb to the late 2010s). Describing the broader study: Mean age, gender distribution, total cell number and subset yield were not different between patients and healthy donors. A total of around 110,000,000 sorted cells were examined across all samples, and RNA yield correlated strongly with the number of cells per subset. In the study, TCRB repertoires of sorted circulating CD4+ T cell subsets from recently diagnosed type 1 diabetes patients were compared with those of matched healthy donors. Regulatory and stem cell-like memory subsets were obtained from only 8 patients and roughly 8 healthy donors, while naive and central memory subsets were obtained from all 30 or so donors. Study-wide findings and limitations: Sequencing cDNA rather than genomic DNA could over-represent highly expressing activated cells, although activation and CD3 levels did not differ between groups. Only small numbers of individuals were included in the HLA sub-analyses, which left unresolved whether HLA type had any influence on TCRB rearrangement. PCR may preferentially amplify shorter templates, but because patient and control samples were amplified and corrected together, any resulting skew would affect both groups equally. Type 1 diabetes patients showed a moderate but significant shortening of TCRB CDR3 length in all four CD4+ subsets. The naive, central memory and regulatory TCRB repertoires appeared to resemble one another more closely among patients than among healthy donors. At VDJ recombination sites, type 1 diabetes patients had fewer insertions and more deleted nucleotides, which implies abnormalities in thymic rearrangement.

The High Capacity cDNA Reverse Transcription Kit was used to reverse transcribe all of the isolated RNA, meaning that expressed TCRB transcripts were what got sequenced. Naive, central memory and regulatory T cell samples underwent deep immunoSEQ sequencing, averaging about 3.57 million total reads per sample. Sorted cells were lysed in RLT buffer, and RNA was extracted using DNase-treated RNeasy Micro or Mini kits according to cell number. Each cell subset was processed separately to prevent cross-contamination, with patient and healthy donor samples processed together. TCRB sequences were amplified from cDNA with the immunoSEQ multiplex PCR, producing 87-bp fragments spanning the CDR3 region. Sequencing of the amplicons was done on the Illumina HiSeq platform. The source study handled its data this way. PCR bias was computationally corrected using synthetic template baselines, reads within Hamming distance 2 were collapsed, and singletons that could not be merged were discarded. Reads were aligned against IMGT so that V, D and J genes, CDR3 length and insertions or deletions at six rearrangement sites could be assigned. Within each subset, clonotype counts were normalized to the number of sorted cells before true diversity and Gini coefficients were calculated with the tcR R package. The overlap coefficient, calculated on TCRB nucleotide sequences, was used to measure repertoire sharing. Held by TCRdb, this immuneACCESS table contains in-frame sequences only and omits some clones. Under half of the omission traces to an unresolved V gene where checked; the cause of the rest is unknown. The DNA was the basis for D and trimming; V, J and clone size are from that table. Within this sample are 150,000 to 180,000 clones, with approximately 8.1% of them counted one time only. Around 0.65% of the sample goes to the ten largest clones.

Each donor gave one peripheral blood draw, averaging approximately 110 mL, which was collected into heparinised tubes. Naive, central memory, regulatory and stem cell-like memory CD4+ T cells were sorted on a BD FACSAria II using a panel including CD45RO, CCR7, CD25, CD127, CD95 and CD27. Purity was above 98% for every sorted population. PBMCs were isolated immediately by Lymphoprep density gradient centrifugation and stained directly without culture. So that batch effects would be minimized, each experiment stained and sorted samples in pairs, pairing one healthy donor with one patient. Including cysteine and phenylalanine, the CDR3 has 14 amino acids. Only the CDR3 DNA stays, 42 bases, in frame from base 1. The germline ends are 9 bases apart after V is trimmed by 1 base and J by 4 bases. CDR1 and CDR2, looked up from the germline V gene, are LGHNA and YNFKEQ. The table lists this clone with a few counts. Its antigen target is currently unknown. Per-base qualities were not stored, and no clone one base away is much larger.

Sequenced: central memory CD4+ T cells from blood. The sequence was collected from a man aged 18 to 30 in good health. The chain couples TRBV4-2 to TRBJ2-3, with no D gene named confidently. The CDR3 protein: CASSQGLRADTQYF. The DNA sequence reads TGTGCCAGCAGCCAAGGACTGCGCGCAGATACGCAGTATTTT.